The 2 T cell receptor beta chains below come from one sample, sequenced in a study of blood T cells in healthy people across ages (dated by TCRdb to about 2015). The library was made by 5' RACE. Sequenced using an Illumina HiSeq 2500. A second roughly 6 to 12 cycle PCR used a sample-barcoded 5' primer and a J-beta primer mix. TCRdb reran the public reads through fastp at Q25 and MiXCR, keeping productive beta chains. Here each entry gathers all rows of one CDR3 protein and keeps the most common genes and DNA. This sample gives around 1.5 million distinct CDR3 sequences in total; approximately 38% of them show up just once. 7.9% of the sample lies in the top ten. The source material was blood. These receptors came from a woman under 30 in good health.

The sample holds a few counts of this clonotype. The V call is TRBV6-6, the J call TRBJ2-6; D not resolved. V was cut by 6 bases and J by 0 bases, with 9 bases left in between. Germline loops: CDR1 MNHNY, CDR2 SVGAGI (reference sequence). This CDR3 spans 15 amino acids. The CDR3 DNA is TGTGCCAGCAGCTACCGCGCCTCTGGGGCCAACGTCCTGACTTTC. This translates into CASSYRASGANVLTF.

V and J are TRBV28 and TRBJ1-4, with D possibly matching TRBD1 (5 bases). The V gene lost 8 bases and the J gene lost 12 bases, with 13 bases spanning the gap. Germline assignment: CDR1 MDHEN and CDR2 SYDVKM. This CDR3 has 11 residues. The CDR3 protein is CASRGIRELFF. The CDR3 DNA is TGTGCCAGCCGGGGCATTAGAGAACTGTTTTTT.